One sample yielded the 14 T cell receptor beta chains listed below, sequenced in a study of blood T cell repertoires in COVID-19. The method was immunoSEQ multiplex PCR; TCRdb's version includes in-frame clones alone and lacks a portion of them. The sample includes some 300,000 clones, 86% of them seen just once. The source material was peripheral blood. All receptors derive from a woman between 70 and 85 years old with COVID-19, enrolled during active disease.

The count of this clone is one. The V gene is TRBV30, the J gene TRBJ1-6; possible D gene TRBD1, 5 bases. V was shortened by 0 bases and J by 9 bases, with 15 bases between the two germline ends. Germline CDR1 and CDR2: GTSNPN and SVGIG (reference sequence). CDR3 size: 15 residues. The CDR3 DNA reads as TGTGCCTGGAGTGTACTTAGGGGAATTTTTTCACCCCTCCACTTT. It is translated as CAWSVLRGIFSPLHF.

This sequence joins TRBV5-1 and TRBJ2-7; maybe TRBD1 (5 bases). CDR1 SGHRS and CDR2 YFSETQ come from the germline V gene. V lost 4 bases and J 2 bases, leaving 13 bases between the germline ends. The CDR3 consists of 14 residues. CDR3 DNA: TGCGCCAGCAGCAGCTCAGGGTCACCCTACGAGCAGTACTTC. Translation gives CASSSSGSPYEQYF.

J is TRBJ1-2 and V is TRBV3-1 (or the pseudogene TRBV3-2), with 9 bases that match TRBD1. J was trimmed by 8 bases and V by 1 base; bases with no gene match: 2. CDR1 LGHDT and CDR2 YNNKEL come from the germline V gene (reference sequence). The CDR3 sequence is 13 residues long. The CDR3 loop is CASSQAGTGGYTF. CDR3 DNA: TGTGCCAGCAGCCAAGCCGGGACAGGGGGCTACACCTTC.

The chain has TRBV27 and TRBJ2-5, with TRBD2 matching 11 bases. Trimming at V came to 5 bases and at J to 10 bases, leaving 9 bases not matched to a gene. CDR1 and CDR2 from the germline V gene are MNHEY and SMNVEV (reference sequence). The CDR3 is 14 amino acids. CDR3 sequence reads: CASSPNVLAGGQYF. For the CDR3, the DNA is TGTGCCAGCAGTCCGAACGTCCTAGCGGGGGGCCAGTACTTC.

This clone has a single count. The CDR3 spells CATSGTGRDTQYF. The CDR3 DNA is TGTGCCACTTCCGGGACAGGGAGGGATACGCAGTATTTT. The V gene is TRBV24-1, the J gene TRBJ2-3; TRBD1 matches at 9 bases. The CDR3 sequence is 13 residues long. With V trimmed by 10 bases and J by 6 bases, 7 bases remained unmatched. In germline, CDR1 is KGHDR, CDR2 SFDVKD.

CDR3 sequence: CASLRGSGANVLTF. CDR3 DNA: TGTGCCAGTCTCAGGGGTTCTGGGGCCAACGTCCTGACTTTC. V gene TRBV19 combines with J gene TRBJ2-6, with a weak D call TRBD1 (6 bases). The germline gives CDR1 LNHDA, CDR2 SQIVND (reference sequence). There are 14 residues in the CDR3. Trimming cost V 8 bases and J 1 base, with 9 bases left between them.

The chain has TRBV10-3 and TRBJ1-4; D remains ambiguous. Looked up from germline, CDR1 is ENHRY and CDR2 is SYGVKD. Deletions cut 0 bases from V and 2 bases from J, with 10 bases between. The CDR3 runs 16 residues. CDR3: CAISESIAETNEKLFF. In DNA, the CDR3 is TGTGCCATCAGTGAGTCGATCGCGGAGACTAATGAAAAACTGTTTTTT.

J is TRBJ1-5 and V is TRBV9; 10 bases align to TRBD1. Per germline, CDR1 SGDLS and CDR2 YYNGEE. V lost 4 bases to trimming and J lost 7 bases; unmatched junction nucleotides: 5. The CDR3 runs 14 residues. The CDR3 reads CASSLGTGDQPQHF. CDR3 nucleotides: TGTGCCAGCAGCCTCGGGACAGGGGACCAGCCCCAGCATTTT.

The chain employs TRBV2 and TRBJ1-3, with a tentative D call TRBD1 (5 bases). This CDR3 has 15 amino acids. Germline V gene sequence: CDR1 SNHLY, CDR2 FYNNEI. V dropped 2 bases and J dropped 0 bases, with 8 bases sitting between them. The CDR3 loop is CASSEWGGSGNTIYF. The CDR3 DNA sequence: TGTGCCAGCAGTGAATGGGGGGGCTCTGGAAACACCATATATTTT.

This clone appeared once. The rearrangement uses TRBV20-1 and TRBJ2-1; 10 bases match TRBD2. There are 17 residues in the CDR3. The J segment lost 0 bases and the V segment lost 3 bases, leaving 8 bases of the junction unmatched. CDR1 DFQATT and CDR2 SNEGSKA come from the germline V gene (reference sequence). In DNA form, the CDR3 reads TGCAGTGCTAGTAGAGGACTAGCGGTAAGCTCCTACAATGAGCAGTTCTTC. This sequence encodes CSASRGLAVSSYNEQFF.

The chain links TRBV4-2 to TRBJ2-5; D ambiguous. The V gene lost 1 base and the J gene lost 4 bases, with 7 bases spanning the gap. Germline lookup yields CDR1 LGHNA and CDR2 YNFKEQ. The CDR3 has 13 residues. The CDR3 reads CASSQVTVETQYF. CDR3 sequence (DNA): TGTGCCAGCAGCCAAGTAACAGTAGAGACCCAGTACTTC.

The chain couples TRBV7-6 to TRBJ2-7, with 7 bases fitting TRBD1. The CDR3 length is 15 residues. Germline values: CDR1 SGHVS, CDR2 FNYEAQ. After removal of 6 bases from V and 4 bases from J, the junction contained 12 bases not matched to a gene. The CDR3 bases are TGTGCCAGCAGTTCCCCCCTGAGGGGGCTGTACGAGCAGTACTTC. Its translation: CASSSPLRGLYEQYF.

The gene calls are TRBV10-3 and TRBJ1-2, with 8 bases lining up with TRBD1. CDR1 ENHRY and CDR2 SYGVKD come from the germline V gene. The CDR3 has 14 amino acids. V lost 2 bases, J lost 6 bases, and 5 bases stayed unmatched. The CDR3 reads CAISEQQGDHGYTF. The CDR3 DNA reads TGTGCCATCAGTGAGCAACAGGGGGACCATGGCTACACCTTC.

This sequence joins TRBV2 and TRBJ2-7; 7 bases are shared with TRBD2. Germline V gene sequence: CDR1 SNHLY, CDR2 FYNNEI. Losses at the gene ends were 6 bases for V and 5 bases for J; bases not matched to a gene: 10. This CDR3 comprises 14 residues. In DNA form, the CDR3 reads TGTGCCAGCAGCGAACGGAGCGGGGATAACGAGCAGTACTTC. Protein sequence: CASSERSGDNEQYF.